The 19 T cell receptor beta chains in this list originate from one sample, sequenced in a study of technical replicates of blood from a handful of donors. TCRdb's table, derived via immunoSEQ multiplex PCR, lists solely in-frame clones and lacks some. The table includes 80,000 to 90,000 clones, around 94% detected once. Sample: T cells isolated from PBMCs. These receptors were taken from a human donor in good health.

V and J are TRBV29-1 and TRBJ1-4, with D perhaps TRBD1 (6 bases). This CDR3 is 14 amino acids long. V was trimmed by 0 bases and J by 8 bases, leaving 13 bases between them. Germline assignment: CDR1 SQVTM and CDR2 ANQGSEA. CDR3 region: CSVEDTGFSEKLFF. CDR3 DNA sequence: TGCAGCGTTGAAGACACAGGGTTTAGCGAAAAACTGTTTTTT.

CDR3 region: CASSLAGTYEQYF. The CDR3 DNA reads TGTGCCAGCAGTTTAGCGGGTACCTACGAGCAGTACTTC. This chain joins TRBV28 and TRBJ2-7; a weak D match, TRBD2 (5 bases). Trimming pared 2 bases from V and 2 bases from J, leaving 7 bases between. This CDR3 has 13 amino acids. Germline V gives CDR1 MDHEN, CDR2 SYDVKM.

J is TRBJ2-7 and V is TRBV4-1; D perhaps matches TRBD1 (6 bases). V lost 8 bases, J lost 0 bases, and 17 bases lay in between. Germline assignment: CDR1 MGHRA and CDR2 YSYEKL. This CDR3 region has 15 residues. As DNA, the CDR3 is TGCGCCAGCTTCGATAGGGACACCTCCTCCTACGAGCAGTACTTC. Its translation: CASFDRDTSSYEQYF.

This clone was observed a handful of times. The rearrangement uses TRBV25-1 and TRBJ2-1, with TRBD1 matching 8 bases. The CDR3 has 11 residues. From germline, CDR1 is MGHDK and CDR2 SYGVNS. J lost 10 bases, V lost 8 bases, and 4 bases had no gene match. CDR3 nucleotides: TGTGCCAGCGGAGGACAGGGCGAGCAGTTCTTC. Translation gives CASGGQGEQFF.

The J gene is TRBJ1-1, the V gene TRBV6-6, with D possibly being TRBD1 (5 bases). Germline CDR1 reads MNHNY; CDR2 reads SVGAGI (reference sequence). The V and J ends lost 5 bases and 5 bases respectively, with 9 bases between them. CDR3 length equals 12 residues. The CDR3 DNA reads TGTGCCAGCAGTATCAGGGAAACTGAAGCTTTCTTT. It codes for CASSIRETEAFF.

V is TRBV6-1 and J is TRBJ1-2, with TRBD1 identical over 7 bases. V shed 5 bases and J 4 bases; nucleotides not matched to a gene: 7. CDR1 is MNHNS and CDR2 is SASEGT in the germline V gene. The CDR3 consists of 14 residues. CDR3 bases: TGTGCCAGCAGTACCCTGACAGGGAGCTATGGCTACACCTTC. Protein product: CASSTLTGSYGYTF.

The rearrangement joins TRBV28 to TRBJ1-1; D call uncertain. V was trimmed by 3 bases and J by 5 bases, leaving 10 bases between them. This CDR3 spans 13 amino acids. Germline V gives CDR1 MDHEN, CDR2 SYDVKM. The CDR3 loop is CASSFVSETEAFF. Here the CDR3 DNA reads TGTGCCAGCAGTTTCGTGTCGGAGACTGAAGCTTTCTTT.

This clone was seen once. This rearrangement joins TRBV27 to TRBJ1-5; TRBD1 is a possible D gene (6 bases). Germline V CDR1 and CDR2: MNHEY, SMNVEV (reference sequence). Trimming shortened V by 3 bases and J by 2 bases, and 20 bases separated the two germline ends. CDR3 length: 18 amino acids. The CDR3, as DNA: TGTGCCAGCAGTTTTAGTTCTGGGGGCGGAGGAGGCAATCAGCCCCAGCATTTT. Protein product: CASSFSSGGGGGNQPQHF.

This rearrangement joins TRBV4-1 to TRBJ2-5; the match to TRBD2 covers 7 bases. V lost 0 bases and J lost 7; bases outside the gene matches: 11. Looked up from germline, CDR1 is MGHRA and CDR2 is YSYEKL. The CDR3 consists of 16 residues. In DNA, the CDR3 is TGCGCCAGCAGCCAAGATTGGGCTAGCGGTTCGTGGACCCAGTACTTC. It yields the protein CASSQDWASGSWTQYF.

The chain recombines TRBV10-3 with TRBJ2-7; D is unresolved. Trimming cost V 1 base and J 2 bases, with 15 bases left between them. The CDR3 covers 16 residues. The germline CDR1 and CDR2 sequences are ENHRY and SYGVKD. For the CDR3, the DNA is TGTGCCATCAGTGAGTTTGATGGCAGACTGACCTACGAGCAGTACTTC. Its protein is CAISEFDGRLTYEQYF.

This clone was detected only a few times. For the CDR3, the DNA is TGTGCCAGCAGTGAAGACCTACAGGGGGCCCTATCCTACGAGCAGTACTTC. Its protein is CASSEDLQGALSYEQYF. This chain uses TRBV6-1 with TRBJ2-7, with 9 bases aligning to TRBD1. The CDR3 length is 17 residues. J lost 1 base, V lost 1 base, and 8 bases had no gene match. Germline-derived CDR1 and CDR2 are MNHNS and SASEGT.

The chain recombines TRBV7-2 with TRBJ1-1; the match to TRBD1 covers 9 bases. The CDR3 is made up of 17 amino acids. Germline assignment: CDR1 SGHTA and CDR2 FQGNSA. The trim removed 5 bases at V and 0 bases at J, leaving 10 bases unmatched. The CDR3 loop is CASSRGYTGGLNTEAFF. Here the CDR3 DNA reads TGTGCCAGCAGCCGCGGTTACACAGGGGGCTTGAACACTGAAGCTTTCTTT. Supplemented by reference TRBV7-2 and TRBJ1-1, the full variable domain reads GAGVSQSPSNKVTEKGKDVELRCDPISGHTALYWYRQSLGQGLEFLIYFQGNSAPDKSGLPSDRFSAERTGGSVSTLTIQRTQQEDSAVYLCASSRGYTGGLNTEAFFGQGTRLTVV.

The genes are TRBV5-6 and TRBJ2-3, with D maybe TRBD2 (5 bases). CDR3 length: 16 amino acids. Trimming stripped 0 bases from V and 4 bases from J, with 15 bases between. Germline CDR1 and CDR2: SGHDT and YYEEEE. The CDR3 spells CASSLAAGWRADTQYF. The CDR3 region has the DNA TGTGCCAGCAGCTTGGCCGCTGGGTGGCGGGCAGATACGCAGTATTTT.

This chain joins TRBV29-1 and TRBJ1-3; no clear D. Trimming cost V 0 bases and J 4 bases, with 4 bases left between them. The CDR3 covers 12 residues. CDR1 is SQVTM, CDR2 ANQGSEA, per germline. CDR3: CSVEDQGNTIYF. CDR3 nucleotides: TGCAGCGTTGAAGATCAGGGAAACACCATATATTTT.

V gene TRBV19 combines with J gene TRBJ2-2; D ambiguous. V lost 1 base, J lost 2 bases, and 5 bases lay in between. The CDR3 totals 14 residues. Germline V lookup: CDR1 LNHDA, CDR2 SQIVND (reference sequence). CDR3 amino acids: CASSIVTNTGELFF. The CDR3, as DNA: TGTGCCAGTAGTATAGTTACAAACACCGGGGAGCTGTTTTTT.

This chain joins TRBV30 and TRBJ2-5, with unresolved D. Germline-derived CDR1 and CDR2 are GTSNPN and SVGIG (reference sequence). Trimming removed 2 bases from V and 5 bases from J, with 12 bases in between. The CDR3 spans 13 residues. The CDR3, as DNA: TGTGCCTGGAGTTTCGGTTCCCGGGAGACCCAGTACTTC. Its protein is CAWSFGSRETQYF.

V gene TRBV27 combines with J gene TRBJ2-7, with 9 bases fitting TRBD1. Trimming cost V 6 bases and J 2 bases; bases outside gene matches: 11. In germline, CDR1 is MNHEY, CDR2 SMNVEV (reference sequence). The CDR3 is made up of 16 amino acids. The CDR3 region is CASRRPGTGWPYEQYF. The CDR3 DNA is TGTGCCAGCAGAAGGCCGGGGACAGGGTGGCCCTACGAGCAGTACTTC.

The rearrangement links TRBV5-6 to TRBJ1-1, with unresolved D. The length of the CDR3 is 11 residues. Germline V gives CDR1 SGHDT, CDR2 YYEEEE. V was pared by 2 bases and J by 4 bases, with 3 bases between. CDR3 bases: TGTGCCAGCAGCTTTATCACTGAAGCTTTCTTT. Translated, it gives CASSFITEAFF. The full variable domain, completed using reference TRBV5-6 and TRBJ1-1, is DAGVTQSPTHLIKTRGQQVTLRCSPKSGHDTVSWYQQALGQGPQFIFQYYEEEERQRGNFPDRFSGHQFPNYSSELNVNALLLGDSALYLCASSFITEAFFGQGTRLTVV.

The V call is TRBV6-1, the J call TRBJ2-5, with D maybe TRBD2 (5 bases). Per the germline V gene, CDR1 is MNHNS and CDR2 is SASEGT. This CDR3 contains 15 residues. Trimming pared 1 base from V and 4 bases from J, leaving 13 bases between. The CDR3 sequence is CASSEGGEGRETQYF. Written as DNA, the CDR3 is TGTGCCAGCAGTGAAGGTGGGGAAGGGAGAGAGACCCAGTACTTC.